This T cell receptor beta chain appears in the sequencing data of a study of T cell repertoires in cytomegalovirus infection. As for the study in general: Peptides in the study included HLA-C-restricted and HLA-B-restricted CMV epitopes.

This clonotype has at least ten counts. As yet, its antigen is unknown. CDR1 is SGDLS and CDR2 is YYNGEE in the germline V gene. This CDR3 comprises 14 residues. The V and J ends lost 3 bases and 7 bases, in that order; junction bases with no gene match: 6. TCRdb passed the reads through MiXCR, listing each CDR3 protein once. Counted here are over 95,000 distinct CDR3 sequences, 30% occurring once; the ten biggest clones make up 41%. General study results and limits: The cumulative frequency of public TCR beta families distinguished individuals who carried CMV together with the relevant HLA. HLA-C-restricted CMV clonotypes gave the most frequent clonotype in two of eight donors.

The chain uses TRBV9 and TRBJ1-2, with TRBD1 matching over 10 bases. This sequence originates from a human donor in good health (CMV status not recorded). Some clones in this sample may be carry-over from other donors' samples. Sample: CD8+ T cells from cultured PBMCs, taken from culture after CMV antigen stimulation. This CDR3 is CASSGGQGVGGYTF. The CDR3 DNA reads TGTGCCAGCAGCGGCGGACAGGGGGTTGGTGGCTACACCTTC.